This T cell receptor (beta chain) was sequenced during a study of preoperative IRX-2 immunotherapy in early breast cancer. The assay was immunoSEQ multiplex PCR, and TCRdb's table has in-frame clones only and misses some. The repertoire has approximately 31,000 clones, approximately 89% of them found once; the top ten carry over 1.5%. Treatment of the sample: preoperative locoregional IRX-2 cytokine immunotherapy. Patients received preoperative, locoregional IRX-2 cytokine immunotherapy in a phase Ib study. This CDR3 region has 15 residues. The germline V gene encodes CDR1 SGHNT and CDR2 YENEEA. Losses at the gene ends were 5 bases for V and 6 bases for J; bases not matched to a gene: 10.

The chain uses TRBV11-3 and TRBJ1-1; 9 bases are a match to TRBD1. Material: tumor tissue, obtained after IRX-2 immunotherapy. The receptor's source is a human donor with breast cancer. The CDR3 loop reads CASSLQTGGVSEAFF. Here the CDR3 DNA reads TGTGCCAGCAGCCTACAGACAGGGGGGGTGTCTGAAGCTTTCTTT.